This T cell receptor (beta chain) was profiled in a study of blood T cell repertoires in COVID-19. Study context: Collection of acute and convalescent COVID-19 samples took place in the United States, Italy and Spain. Sources were T cells, B-cell-depleted T cells, or PBMCs; the material itself was cDNA or gDNA.

Data came from immunoSEQ multiplex PCR; TCRdb stores just in-frame clones and leaves some out. The top ten clones hold 5.5% to 8% of a sample with under 250,000 clones, around 86% of them seen once. Sequences were obtained from peripheral blood. This clonotype originated in a man aged 55-75 years who had recovered from COVID-19.

Here the CDR3 DNA reads TGTGCCAGTAGGGGATCTACAGGTTCCTACGAGCAGTACTTC. The encoded protein is CASRGSTGSYEQYF. V is TRBV28 and J is TRBJ2-7; D is possibly TRBD1 (5 bases). V gave up 9 bases and J gave up 1 base, with 16 bases separating them. The length of the CDR3 is 14 residues. Germline loops: CDR1 MDHEN, CDR2 SYDVKM.